This note documents a single TCR beta chain sequence. Its cognate antigen is unknown. This sample is part of a study of cytomegalovirus exposure and HLA in healthy donors. Overall study context: Researchers previously reported finding 100 million or so unique TCR beta sequences from 170 million or so T cells. Study-level findings and limits: Clonal expansion, a later analysis showed, was greater in HLA-associated TCR beta chains than in equally common others. It was assumed in the presence/absence analyses that sequencing depth was roughly uniform across donors.

Germline V gives CDR1 SGHNT, CDR2 YENEEA. Trimming took off 3 bases at V and 5 bases at J, with 8 bases between the two ends. This CDR3 has 13 amino acids. In the PCR, 60 Vbeta and 13 Jbeta primers were used. Measured with immunoSEQ multiplex PCR; TCRdb has only the in-frame clones, and not every one. The sample table sets out tens of thousands of clones. The source is a woman in her 40s in good health and CMV-seronegative. The specimen sequenced was PBMCs. The chain carries TRBV11-3 and TRBJ2-1; D gene ambiguous. CDR3 DNA sequence: TGTGCCAGCAGCTTTCGCGGAGACAATGAGCAGTTCTTC. This gives the protein CASSFRGDNEQFF.